This T cell receptor (beta chain) was found in a study of preoperative IRX-2 immunotherapy in early breast cancer. Using immunoSEQ multiplex PCR, the repertoire was profiled, and TCRdb retains in-frame clones only, with some absent. The sample lists about 38,000 clones; 65% to 90% were seen once. CDR1 is MNHGY and CDR2 is SAAAGT in the germline V gene. This CDR3 contains 14 residues. V lost 10 bases, J lost 4 bases, and 9 bases stayed unmatched. The treatment is: preoperative locoregional IRX-2 cytokine immunotherapy. Patients received preoperative, locoregional IRX-2 cytokine immunotherapy in a phase Ib study.

The chain couples TRBV6-8 to TRBJ2-5, with 10 positions matching TRBD2. This receptor was identified in a human donor with breast cancer. The sequencing here drew on lymph node tissue, taken after IRX-2 immunotherapy. CDR3 nucleotides: TGTGCCATCTCACTAGCGGGGCCGATAGAGACCCAGTACTTC. Encoded protein: CAISLAGPIETQYF.